This T cell receptor (beta chain) is from a study of radiation and T cells in renal cell carcinoma (dated by TCRdb to about 2020). Study-wide context: The samples were drawn from a clinical trial, where primary renal cell carcinomas were treated with 15 Gy of stereotactic body radiation therapy and then removed by nephrectomy 4 weeks afterward. A total of 50 or so samples underwent TCR beta sequencing, made up of some 26 tumors and around 27 peripheral blood samples. In the approximately 53 samples combined, some 4,000,000 unique CDR3 nucleotide sequences were found, encoding 2 million to 3 million unique CDR3 amino acid sequences. Overall results and qualifications from the work: In blood, the top tumor clonotypes increased between baseline and 2 weeks post-radiation and then shrank by 4 weeks, which suggests that tumor-resident clones expanded only transiently. Because pretreatment tumor biopsies were not available, the baseline intratumoral presence of clonotypes could not be determined. Tracking of blood repertoire dynamics stopped at less than 5 weeks after treatment, with no follow-up past that point. Effects of radiation dose or scheduling on the TCR repertoire could not be addressed with the single-armed trial design.

Trimming costs V 3 bases and J 4 bases, and their ends lie 9 bases apart. Measured from the cysteine to the phenylalanine, the CDR3 is 14 residues long. Just the 42-base CDR3 DNA is kept, in frame starting at base 1. CDR1 and CDR2 were assigned from the germline V gene (reference sequence) as LNHDA and SQIVND. Worth noting for this clone: Its antigen target is currently unknown. No clone much larger than this one lies a single base away; base qualities are absent.

TCR beta libraries were generated from genomic DNA with the immunoSEQ kit, following the manufacturer's recommendations. To prepare the libraries, a first multiplex PCR with proprietary primers was run, followed by a second PCR that added unique barcodes, and a bead cleanup was done after each round. Each sample batch included a kit-provided positive control reaction and a negative control reaction. The final libraries were assessed on an Agilent 4200 TapeStation D1000 ScreenTape, pooled by volume, and quantified by qPCR. Sequencing was performed on an Illumina NextSeq500 using a MidOutput 150-cycle cartridge, with 156 Read1 cycles, 15 Index1 cycles, and the kit custom primers. The pooled library was loaded at about 0.98 pM, with a roughly 20% PhiX control spiked in. On the authors' methods: The vendor-processed data were analyzed in R, and a clonotype was defined as all T cells that share the same CDR3 nucleotide sequence. For clone abundance analyses, frequencies were normalized to the 10,000 most abundant clones per sample. Public T cell clones, which averaged fewer than five per sample, were removed prior to analysis. A difference in abundance of at least 32-fold between compartments was used to define tumor-enriched and baseline blood-enriched clonotypes. Clonotypes expanded or contracted between blood time points were identified with a beta-binomial differential abundance model. Tumor-blood repertoire similarity was measured with the Baroni-Urbani and Buser coefficient, and groups were compared using two-tailed Wilcoxon tests in R. Not all clones reach the TCRdb copy of this immuneACCESS table, which keeps in-frame sequences only. Checked studies attribute under half of the gap to unresolved V genes and leave the rest unexplained. That table gives V, J and clone size, and the DNA gave D and trimming. The sample table lists 45,000 or so clones, 83% of them with a count of one. The ten largest clonotypes hold 30% to 35% of the sample.

This specimen's time point label, per the study, means: baseline pretreatment blood. The treatment or condition label of this sample denotes: 15 Gy SBRT to primary tumor, nephrectomy 4 weeks later. Serial peripheral blood from radiation-treated patients was sampled at baseline, 2 weeks and 4 weeks after SBRT to track tumor-enriched clonotypes. Every patient's renal cell carcinoma showed clear cell pathology. The QIAamp DNA Blood Mini Kit (Qiagen) was used to prepare genomic DNA for TCR sequencing. The analyses included just those samples that passed every quality control check. Sequenced material: blood, taken from a patient whose treatment included radiotherapy and nephrectomy. The source of this sequence is a woman in her sixties or seventies with renal cell carcinoma. Recombination joined TRBV19 with TRBJ2-2, with an unclear D gene assignment. For the CDR3, the sequence is CASSIRGATGELFF. The sequenced DNA is TGTGCCAGTAGTATCAGAGGAGCCACCGGGGAGCTGTTTTTT.